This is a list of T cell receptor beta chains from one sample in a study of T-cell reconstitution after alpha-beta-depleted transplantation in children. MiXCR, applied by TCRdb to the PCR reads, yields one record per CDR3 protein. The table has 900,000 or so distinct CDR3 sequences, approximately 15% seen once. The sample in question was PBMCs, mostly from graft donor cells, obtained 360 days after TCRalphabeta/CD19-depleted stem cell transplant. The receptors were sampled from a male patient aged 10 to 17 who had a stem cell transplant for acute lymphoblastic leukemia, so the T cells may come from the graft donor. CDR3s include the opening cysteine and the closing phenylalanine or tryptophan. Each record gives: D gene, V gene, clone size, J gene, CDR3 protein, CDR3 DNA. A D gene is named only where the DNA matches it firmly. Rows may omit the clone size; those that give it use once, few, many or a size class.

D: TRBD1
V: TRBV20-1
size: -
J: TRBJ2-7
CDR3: CSASRDRLAAYEQYF
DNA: TGCAGTGCTAGCCGGGACAGGCTTGCCGCCTACGAGCAGTACTTC

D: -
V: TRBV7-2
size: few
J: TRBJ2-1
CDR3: CASSPHRWGDGTVPHNEQFF
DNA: TGTGCCAGCAGCCCCCACCGCTGGGGCGATGGAACAGTTCCGCACAATGAGCAGTTCTTC

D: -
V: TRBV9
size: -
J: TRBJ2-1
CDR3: CASSVLSSYNEQFF
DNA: TGTGCCAGCAGCGTACTGTCCAGCTACAATGAGCAGTTCTTC

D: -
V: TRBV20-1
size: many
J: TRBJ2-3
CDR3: CSARTLGRVGGDTQYF
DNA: TGCAGTGCTAGGACCCTCGGGAGAGTAGGAGGGGATACGCAGTATTTT

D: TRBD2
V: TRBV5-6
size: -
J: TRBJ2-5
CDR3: CASSWGGTQYF
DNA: TGTGCCAGCAGCTGGGGGGGGACCCAGTACTTC

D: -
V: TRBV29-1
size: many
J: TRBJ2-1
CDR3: CSVPRRQVPSYNEQFF
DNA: TGCAGCGTTCCCCGACGACAGGTTCCCTCCTACAATGAGCAGTTCTTC

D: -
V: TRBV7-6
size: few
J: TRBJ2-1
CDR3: CASSLTAAYNEQFF
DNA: TGTGCCAGCAGCTTAACAGCGGCATACAATGAGCAGTTCTTC

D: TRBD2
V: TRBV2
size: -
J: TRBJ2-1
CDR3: CASNRRGASYNEQFF
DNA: TGTGCCAGCAATCGGCGGGGGGCTTCCTACAATGAGCAGTTCTTC

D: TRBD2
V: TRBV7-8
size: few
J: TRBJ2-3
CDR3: CASSLVGLVGPDTQYF
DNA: TGTGCCAGCAGCTTAGTGGGACTAGTTGGCCCAGATACGCAGTATTTT

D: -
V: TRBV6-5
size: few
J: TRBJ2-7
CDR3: CASSSDFAYEQYF
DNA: TGTGCCAGCAGTTCGGACTTCGCCTACGAGCAGTACTTC

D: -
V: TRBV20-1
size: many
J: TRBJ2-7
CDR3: CSAWDGISSYEQYF
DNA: TGCAGTGCTTGGGACGGGATAAGTTCCTACGAGCAGTACTTC

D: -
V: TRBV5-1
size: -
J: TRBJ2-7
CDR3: CASSLGSTGPTYEQYF
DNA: TGCGCCAGCAGCTTGGGATCGACAGGTCCTACCTACGAGCAGTACTTC

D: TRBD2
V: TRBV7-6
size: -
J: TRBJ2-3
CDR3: CASTYRGGTQYF
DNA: TGTGCCAGCACCTACCGCGGGGGTACGCAGTATTTT

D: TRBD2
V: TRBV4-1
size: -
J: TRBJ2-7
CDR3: CASSQEAAGARDEQYF
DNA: TGCGCCAGCAGCCAAGAGGCAGCGGGAGCTAGAGACGAGCAGTACTTC

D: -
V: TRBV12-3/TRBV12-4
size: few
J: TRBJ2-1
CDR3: CASSIWTGYNEQFF
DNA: TGTGCCAGCAGTATCTGGACTGGATACAATGAGCAGTTCTTC

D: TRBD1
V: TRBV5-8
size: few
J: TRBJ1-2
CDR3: CASSFAGGVDYGYTF
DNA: TGTGCCAGCAGCTTTGCAGGGGGAGTTGACTATGGCTACACCTTC

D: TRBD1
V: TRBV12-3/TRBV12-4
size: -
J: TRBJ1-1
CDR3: CASRRTGSEAFF
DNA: TGTGCCAGCAGGCGGACAGGGTCTGAAGCTTTCTTT

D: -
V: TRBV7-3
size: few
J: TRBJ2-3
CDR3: CASGRGGPYTQYF
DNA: TGTGCCAGCGGACGGGGAGGCCCTTATACGCAGTATTTT

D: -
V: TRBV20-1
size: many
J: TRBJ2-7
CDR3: CSVLQGNSEQYF
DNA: TGCAGTGTTCTCCAGGGGAATAGCGAGCAGTACTTC

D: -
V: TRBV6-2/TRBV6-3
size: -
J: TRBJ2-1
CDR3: CASSYLKGSAFF
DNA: TGTGCCAGCAGTTATCTAAAGGGTTCAGCGTTCTTC

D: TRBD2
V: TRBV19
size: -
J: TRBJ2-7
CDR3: CASSIVSGRTREQYF
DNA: TGTGCCAGTAGTATTGTTAGCGGGAGGACTCGGGAGCAGTACTTC

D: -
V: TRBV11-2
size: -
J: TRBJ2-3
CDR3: CASSPTVPEDTQYF
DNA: TGTGCCAGCAGCCCTACGGTCCCGGAAGATACGCAGTATTTT

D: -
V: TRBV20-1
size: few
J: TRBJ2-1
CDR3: CRPPPLYNEQFF
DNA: TGCAGGCCTCCCCCTCTGTACAATGAGCAGTTCTTC

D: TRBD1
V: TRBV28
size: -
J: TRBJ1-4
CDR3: CASSLWEGARGEKLFF
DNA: TGTGCCAGCAGTTTATGGGAGGGGGCCAGGGGTGAAAAACTGTTTTTT

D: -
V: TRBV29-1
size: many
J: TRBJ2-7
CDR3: CSAGHASYEQYF
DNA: TGCAGCGCTGGACATGCTTCCTACGAGCAGTACTTC

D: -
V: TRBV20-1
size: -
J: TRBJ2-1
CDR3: CSANPGQSSYNEQFF
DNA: TGCAGTGCTAACCCCGGACAGAGCTCCTACAATGAGCAGTTCTTC

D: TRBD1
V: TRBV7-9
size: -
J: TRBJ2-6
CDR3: CASETGTGANVLTF
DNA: TGTGCCAGCGAGACAGGGACTGGGGCCAACGTCCTGACTTTC

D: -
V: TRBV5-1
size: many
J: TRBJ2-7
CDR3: CASSLGGPVYEQYF
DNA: TGTGCCAGCAGCCTCGGAGGGCCGGTTTACGAGCAGTACTTC

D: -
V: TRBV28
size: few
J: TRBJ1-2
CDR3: CATWTVSNYGYTF
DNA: TGTGCCACCTGGACAGTCAGTAACTATGGCTACACCTTC

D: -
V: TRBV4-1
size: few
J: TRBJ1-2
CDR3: CASSQGLLLGYTF
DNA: TGCGCCAGCAGCCAAGGCCTCCTACTTGGCTACACCTTC

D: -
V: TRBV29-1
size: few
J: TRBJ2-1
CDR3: CSVRDPYNEQFF
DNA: TGCAGCGTCCGCGACCCCTACAATGAGCAGTTCTTC

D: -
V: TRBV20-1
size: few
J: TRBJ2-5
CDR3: CSLIKGPLQETQYF
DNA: TGCAGTCTGATAAAGGGGCCCCTCCAAGAGACCCAGTACTTC

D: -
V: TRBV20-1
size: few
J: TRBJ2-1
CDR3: CSARNPFGEGDNEQFF
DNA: TGCAGTGCTAGGAACCCCTTCGGGGAGGGGGACAATGAGCAGTTCTTC

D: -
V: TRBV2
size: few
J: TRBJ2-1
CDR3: CASSEGYNEQFF
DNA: TGTGCCAGCAGTGAGGGGTACAATGAGCAGTTCTTC

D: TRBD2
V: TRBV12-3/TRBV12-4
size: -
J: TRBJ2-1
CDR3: CASRPPGGSNEQFF
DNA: TGTGCCAGCAGACCACCGGGGGGGAGTAATGAGCAGTTCTTC